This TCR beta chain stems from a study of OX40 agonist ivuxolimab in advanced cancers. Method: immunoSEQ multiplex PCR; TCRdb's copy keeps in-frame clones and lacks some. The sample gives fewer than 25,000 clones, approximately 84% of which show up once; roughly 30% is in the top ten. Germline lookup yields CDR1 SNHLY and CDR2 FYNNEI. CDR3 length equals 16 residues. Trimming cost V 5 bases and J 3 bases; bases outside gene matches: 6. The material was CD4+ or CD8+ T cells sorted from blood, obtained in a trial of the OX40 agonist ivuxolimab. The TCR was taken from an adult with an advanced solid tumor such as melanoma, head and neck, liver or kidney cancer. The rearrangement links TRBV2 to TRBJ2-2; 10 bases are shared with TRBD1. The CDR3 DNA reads TGTGCCAGCAGTCCCCGGGGACAGGGGCACACCGGGGAGCTGTTTTTT. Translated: CASSPRGQGHTGELFF.